Listed here are 18 T cell receptor beta chains from one sample, sequenced in a study of T-cell memory formation after mild COVID-19. TCRdb re-derived calls from the 5' RACE reads in MiXCR, one entry per CDR3 protein. This repertoire shows 400,000 or so distinct CDR3 sequences, around 18% found once; its top ten account for 7.5% to 10%. Material: PBMCs or a T cell subset sorted from them (not recorded which). These receptor sequences come from an adult woman who had mild COVID-19 (a few samples of this study predate the infection). Cell type and time point are not known.

The chain carries TRBV7-9 and TRBJ2-7; 7 bases agree with TRBD1. Germline CDR1 reads SEHNR; CDR2 reads FQNEAQ (reference sequence). The CDR3 spans 14 residues. Unmatched junction bases numbered 3, after V lost 4 bases and J lost 0 bases. CDR3 sequence: CASSSQGSSYEQYF. The CDR3 nucleotides are TGTGCCAGCAGCTCACAGGGGTCCTCCTACGAGCAGTACTTC.

The CDR3 DNA reads TGTGCCACCAGTTTGGGGGTGTTCCCGCCCTACGAGCAGTACTTC. This sequence encodes CATSLGVFPPYEQYF. This rearrangement joins TRBV24-1 to TRBJ2-7; D tentatively fits TRBD1 or TRBD2 (5 bases each). Germline lookup yields CDR1 KGHDR and CDR2 SFDVKD. The CDR3 is 15 residues long. V lost 6 bases and J 2 bases, leaving 16 bases between the germline ends.

As regards this clonotype: The junction does not match germline at one end; this may be a read error. The genes are TRBV12-3 or TRBV12-4 and TRBJ2-5; 7 nucleotides agree with TRBD1. The CDR3 runs 15 residues. The DNA for the CDR3 is TGTGCCAGCAGTCAGGGACAGCCTTTAGGGGAGACCAAGTACTTC. Translated: CASSQGQPLGETKYF.

This clonotype has more than one count but fewer than ten. V and J are TRBV11-2 and TRBJ2-1, with 8 positions matching TRBD1. The junction had 7 bases not matched to a gene; V was cut back by 5 bases and J by 4 bases. The CDR3 consists of 15 residues. CDR1 is SGHAT and CDR2 is FQNNGV in the germline V gene. The CDR3 sequence is CASSGGQGSYNEQFF. CDR3 DNA: TGTGCCAGCAGCGGAGGACAGGGCAGTTACAATGAGCAGTTCTTC.

The gene calls are TRBV4-1 and TRBJ1-2, with TRBD1 matching over 7 bases. CDR3 length: 20 amino acids. CDR1 is MGHRA and CDR2 is YSYEKL in the germline V gene. V was clipped by 2 bases and J by 0 bases; unmatched bases: 18. The CDR3 DNA reads TGCGCCAGCAGCCAACACCTACGAAACAGGGGTGGGCTATCTAACTATGGCTACACCTTC. Translated: CASSQHLRNRGGLSNYGYTF.

This clonotype turned up a few times. The chain uses TRBV5-5 and TRBJ1-3; a weak D match, TRBD1 (6 bases). From germline, CDR1 is SGHKS and CDR2 YYEKEE (reference sequence). Deletions cut 2 bases from V and 7 bases from J, with 13 bases between. The CDR3 is 14 residues long. CDR3 in DNA: TGTGCCAGCAGCTTACAGGGAGTAGGGAACACCATATATTTT. Protein: CASSLQGVGNTIYF.

In its sample, this clonotype was seen a few times. The V call is TRBV5-1, the J call TRBJ2-7; 7 nucleotides agree with TRBD2. CDR1 and CDR2 from the germline V gene are SGHRS and YFSETQ. The CDR3 length is 15 residues. V shed 4 bases and J 0 bases; nucleotides not matched to a gene: 7. In nucleotides, the CDR3 is TGCGCCAGCAGCGGGGGGGTACTGCTCTCCTACGAGCAGTACTTC. Amino acid sequence: CASSGGVLLSYEQYF.

This sequence joins TRBV30 and TRBJ2-3, with TRBD2 identical over 12 bases. The length of the CDR3 is 16 residues. CDR1 is GTSNPN, CDR2 SVGIG, per germline (reference sequence). Unmatched junction bases numbered 4, after V lost 1 base and J lost 2 bases. The CDR3 DNA follows: TGTGCCTGGAGTGACGGGACTAGCGGGTACACAGATACGCAGTATTTT. Its translation is CAWSDGTSGYTDTQYF.

This clonotype was detected many times. The chain is built from TRBV5-1 and TRBJ2-1, with TRBD1 matching over 11 bases. V lost 0 bases and J lost 6; bases outside the gene matches: 2. The germline V gene encodes CDR1 SGHRS and CDR2 YFSETQ. This CDR3 has 15 residues. As DNA, the CDR3 is TGCGCCAGCAGCTTGGGAGGGACAGGGGGCAATGAGCAGTTCTTC. Amino acids: CASSLGGTGGNEQFF.

The gene calls are TRBV20-1 and TRBJ2-1, with TRBD1 as a possible D gene (5 bases). V shed 1 base and J shed 6 bases, with 16 bases lying between them. CDR3 length: 15 residues. CDR1 and CDR2 from the germline V gene are DFQATT and SNEGSKA (reference sequence). The CDR3 nucleotides are TGCAGTGCTAGAGGGGTAGGGGCCTACTTCAATGAGCAGTTCTTC. This translates into CSARGVGAYFNEQFF.

In its sample, this clonotype was seen a few times. V gene TRBV12-3 or TRBV12-4 combines with J gene TRBJ1-2, with 11 nucleotides matching TRBD1. V dropped 6 bases and J dropped 7; count of bases not matched to a gene: 4. CDR3 length: 13 residues. The CDR3 nucleotides read TGTGCCAGCAGCCCGGACAGGGGGCCTGGCTACACCTTC. It yields the protein CASSPDRGPGYTF.

V and J are TRBV12-3 or TRBV12-4 and TRBJ2-1; 14 bases line up with TRBD2. Trimming took 7 bases from V and 7 from J; bases not matched to a gene: 12. The CDR3 runs to 17 residues. In nucleotides, the CDR3 is TGTGCCAGCACTCCCCGCTTAAGGACTAGCGGGAGGAATGAGCAGTTCTTC. The encoded protein is CASTPRLRTSGRNEQFF.

This clonotype was seen a few times. J is TRBJ2-1 and V is TRBV12-3 or TRBV12-4; TRBD1 or TRBD2 may be the D gene (5 bases each). This CDR3 region has 13 residues. V was shortened by 7 bases and J by 15 bases, with 22 bases between the two germline ends. CDR3 in amino acids: CASTLGARGPPFF. The CDR3 DNA is TGTGCCAGCACCCTCGGGGCCCGGGGCCCCCCGTTCTTC.

This clonotype was seen a few times. This sequence joins TRBV5-1 and TRBJ1-1; D remains ambiguous. Trimming shortened V by 0 bases and J by 4 bases, and 10 bases separated the two germline ends. The CDR3 runs 14 residues. Germline V gene data show CDR1 as SGHRS and CDR2 as YFSETQ. The chain's CDR3 is CASSLALGSTEAFF. The CDR3 nucleotides are TGCGCCAGCAGCTTGGCCCTGGGGTCCACTGAAGCTTTCTTT.

The J gene is TRBJ2-5, the V gene TRBV15; D gene unclear. The CDR3 is 15 residues long. The ends were cut back, 1 base at V and 1 base at J, with 10 bases in the middle. Germline loops: CDR1 LNHNV, CDR2 YYDKDF (reference sequence). DNA for the CDR3: TGTGCCACCAGCAGAGTCCCAGGTGGCCAAGAGACCCAGTACTTC. This encodes CATSRVPGGQETQYF. The variable domain in full, with the rest retrieved from reference TRBV15 and TRBJ2-5, is DAMVIQNPRYQVTQFGKPVTLSCSQTLNHNVMYWYQQKSSQAPKLLFHYYDKDFNNEADTPDNFQSRRPNTSFCFLDIRSPGLGDTAMYLCATSRVPGGQETQYFGPGTRLLVL.

In its sample, this clonotype was seen many times. This chain links TRBV7-9 with TRBJ2-7, with a tentative D call TRBD2 (6 bases). CDR1 and CDR2 (germline): SEHNR, FQNEAQ (reference sequence). The CDR3 runs to 13 residues. V was shortened by 5 bases and J by 2 bases, with 10 bases between the two germline ends. CDR3 amino acids: CASSPSGAYEQYF. The CDR3 DNA is TGTGCCAGCAGCCCCTCGGGGGCCTACGAGCAGTACTTC.

This clonotype was detected ten times or more. This rearrangement joins TRBV3-1 to TRBJ2-7; D is perhaps TRBD1 (5 bases). This CDR3 has 14 residues. Trimming removed 2 bases from V and 5 bases from J, with 13 bases in between. The germline gives CDR1 LGHDT, CDR2 YNNKEL (reference sequence). The CDR3 sequence: CASSQLGARDEQYF. DNA of the CDR3: TGTGCCAGCAGCCAACTAGGGGCTAGGGACGAGCAGTACTTC.

This clonotype was detected a few times. The V call is TRBV7-2, the J call TRBJ2-1; 9 nucleotides agree with TRBD2. The CDR3 covers 16 residues. The junction had 10 bases not matched to a gene; V was cut back by 3 bases and J by 7 bases. The V gene's germline CDR1 is SGHTA and CDR2 FQGNSA. Written as DNA, the CDR3 is TGTGCCAGCAGCTTGGGAAACGGACTAGCGAGGAATGAGCAGTTCTTC. Its protein product is CASSLGNGLARNEQFF.